The 18 T cell receptor beta chains below all came from one sample that was sequenced in a study of CD8+ T cells in alopecia areata. The treatment denotes: oral pan-JAK inhibitor, 5-10 mg twice daily. Sequencing relied on a cDNA template that was reverse transcribed from extracted RNA. Assay: immunoSEQ multiplex PCR; the TCRdb copy retains only in-frame clones and omits some. This sample carries 200,000 to 250,000 clones, around 66% of them seen once, and the ten largest clones take 1% to 1.5%. Sequenced material: CD4+ T cells sorted from blood, taken at roughly week 45, from a patient treated with tofacitinib. The receptors shown here come from a human donor with alopecia areata.

V gene TRBV7-9 combines with J gene TRBJ1-2, with unresolved D. CDR1 and CDR2 (germline): SEHNR, FQNEAQ (reference sequence). V was trimmed by 1 base and J by 5 bases, leaving 5 bases between them. The length of the CDR3 is 12 residues. CDR3 DNA sequence: TGTGCCAGCAGCTTAGTTCGTTATGGCTACACCTTC. This encodes CASSLVRYGYTF.

This chain connects TRBV6-1 to TRBJ2-3; no firm D call. The germline CDR1 and CDR2 sequences are MNHNS and SASEGT. The germline V and J ends were trimmed by 6 bases and 0 bases, with 13 bases remaining between them. There are 15 residues in the CDR3. In DNA, the CDR3 is TGTGCCAGCAGGGCAGCACATGCGAGCACAGATACGCAGTATTTT. It specifies CASRAAHASTDTQYF.

The genes are TRBV7-2 and TRBJ2-3; D tentatively fits TRBD1 or TRBD2 (6 bases each). This CDR3 has 15 residues. V lost 4 bases and J lost 4, with 15 bases in between. Germline CDR1 reads SGHTA; CDR2 reads FQGNSA. This CDR3 reads CASSSEGGFADTQYF. The CDR3 nucleotides read TGTGCCAGCAGCTCGGAGGGGGGATTTGCAGATACGCAGTATTTT.

The chain combines TRBV9 with TRBJ1-1; tentative D call: TRBD1 (6 bases). Germline assignment: CDR1 SGDLS and CDR2 YYNGEE. The length of the CDR3 is 15 residues. Trimming took off 3 bases at V and 1 base at J, with 13 bases between the two ends. The CDR3 sequence: CASSGGQLPNTEAFF. CDR3 bases: TGTGCCAGCAGCGGGGGACAACTACCGAACACTGAAGCTTTCTTT.

The V and J genes are TRBV5-6 and TRBJ1-2; D may be TRBD1 (6 bases). In germline, CDR1 is SGHDT, CDR2 YYEEEE. The CDR3 covers 13 residues. Trimming stripped 0 bases from V and 8 bases from J, with 11 bases between. CDR3: CASSLGAGEGYTF. The DNA of the CDR3 is TGTGCCAGCAGCTTGGGAGCAGGGGAGGGCTACACCTTC. Based on the CDR3 plus reference TRBV5-6 and TRBJ1-2, the full variable domain is DAGVTQSPTHLIKTRGQQVTLRCSPKSGHDTVSWYQQALGQGPQFIFQYYEEEERQRGNFPDRFSGHQFPNYSSELNVNALLLGDSALYLCASSLGAGEGYTFGSGTRLTVV.

This chain links TRBV6-1 with TRBJ2-3; TRBD1 is a possible D gene (5 bases). There are 15 residues in the CDR3. Germline CDR1 reads MNHNS; CDR2 reads SASEGT. V lost 5 bases to trimming and J lost 3 bases, with 15 bases between them. CDR3 residues: CASSPRAGRTDTQYF. In nucleotides, the CDR3 is TGTGCCAGCAGTCCCCGAGCAGGGCGGACAGATACGCAGTATTTT.

The chain links TRBV27 to TRBJ1-1; D might be TRBD1 (5 bases). The germline V and J ends were trimmed by 6 bases and 6 bases, with 11 bases remaining between them. Looked up from germline, CDR1 is MNHEY and CDR2 is SMNVEV (reference sequence). CDR3 length equals 12 residues. The CDR3 protein is CASRDGTSEAFF. In DNA form, the CDR3 reads TGTGCCAGCAGGGACGGGACGTCTGAAGCTTTCTTT.

CDR3 coding DNA: TGCGCCAGCTGGCGGGGGGACAACCTTTACGAGCAGTACTTC. It translates to CASWRGDNLYEQYF. The gene calls are TRBV5-1 and TRBJ2-7, with TRBD2 matching over 8 bases. The V gene end was trimmed by 7 bases and the J gene end by 4 bases; junction bases not matched to a gene: 10. The germline CDR1 and CDR2 sequences are SGHRS and YFSETQ. CDR3 length: 14 residues.

The chain links TRBV2 to TRBJ2-5, with TRBD2 matching 7 bases. The CDR3 runs 15 residues. Per germline, CDR1 SNHLY and CDR2 FYNNEI. V lost 3 bases and J lost 2; bases outside the gene matches: 6. In DNA, the CDR3 is TGTGCCAGCAGTGAGTGGTCTAGCGGACAAGAGACCCAGTACTTC. Protein: CASSEWSSGQETQYF.

The rearrangement uses TRBV5-1 and TRBJ2-3, with D possibly being TRBD2 (6 bases). Germline-derived CDR1 and CDR2 are SGHRS and YFSETQ. The CDR3 length is 13 residues. V lost 4 bases and J 9 bases, leaving 15 bases between the germline ends. As DNA, the CDR3 is TGCGCCAGCAGCACCGGGGCCCGGGAGACGCAGTATTTT. Protein sequence: CASSTGARETQYF.

This clone has a handful of counts. The rearrangement uses TRBV18 and TRBJ2-1; D possibly matches TRBD1 or TRBD2 (5 bases each). Between the trimmed V and J ends, which lost 6 bases and 0 bases, there was a span of 12 bases. The CDR3 contains 15 residues. Germline V gives CDR1 KGHSH, CDR2 LQKENI. This chain's CDR3 is CASSLGGGSYNEQFF. The CDR3 region has the DNA TGTGCCAGCTCCCTCGGTGGGGGCTCCTACAATGAGCAGTTCTTC.

The chain is built from TRBV30 and TRBJ1-2; tentative D call: TRBD1 (6 bases). This CDR3 comprises 15 residues. Trimming stripped 1 base from V and 4 bases from J, with 16 bases between. CDR1 is GTSNPN and CDR2 is SVGIG in the germline V gene (reference sequence). This chain's CDR3 is CAWSGKNREFYGYTF. CDR3 DNA: TGTGCCTGGAGTGGGAAAAACAGGGAATTCTATGGCTACACCTTC.

The CDR3 protein is CASTPTPQETQYF. DNA for the CDR3: TGTGCCAGCACCCCGACGCCACAAGAGACCCAGTACTTC. The genes are TRBV5-6 and TRBJ2-5; no clear D. CDR1 SGHDT and CDR2 YYEEEE come from the germline V gene. Trimming stripped 6 bases from V and 2 bases from J, with 11 bases between. This CDR3 has 13 residues.

This clone appeared a few times. This chain links TRBV5-5 with TRBJ1-1; D might be TRBD1 (5 bases). The germline gives CDR1 SGHKS, CDR2 YYEKEE (reference sequence). V shed 0 bases and J shed 11 bases, with 11 bases lying between them. This CDR3 region has 12 residues. The CDR3 DNA follows: TGTGCCAGCAGCTTGGGGCAGGGTAGGGCTTTCTTT. Translating it yields CASSLGQGRAFF.

This clone has a handful of counts. The rearrangement links TRBV4-3 to TRBJ1-4; 7 nucleotides agree with TRBD1. There are 15 residues in the CDR3. J lost 11 bases, V lost 5 bases, and 14 bases had no gene match. The germline V gene has CDR1 LGHNA and CDR2 YSLEER. The DNA of the CDR3 is TGCGCCAGCAGCACAAATCAGGGGGGTGCGGGGAAACTGTTTTTT. Amino acids: CASSTNQGGAGKLFF.

This chain joins TRBV27 and TRBJ2-7; tentatively, D is TRBD1 (5 bases). The germline V gene has CDR1 MNHEY and CDR2 SMNVEV (reference sequence). V was cut by 3 bases and J by 5 bases, with 17 bases left in between. The CDR3 consists of 15 residues. CDR3: CASSLSSGRADEQYF. The CDR3 DNA follows: TGTGCCAGCAGTTTGTCGTCGGGCAGGGCCGACGAGCAGTACTTC.

This chain joins TRBV29-1 and TRBJ2-2; D is uncertain. Germline-derived CDR1 and CDR2 are SQVTM and ANQGSEA. The CDR3 runs 12 residues. V was shortened by 6 bases and J by 6 bases, with 11 bases between the two germline ends. The CDR3 bases are TGCAGCGTGGCGGTCCGGGCCGGGGAGCTGTTTTTT. Translating it yields CSVAVRAGELFF.

This clone was observed a few times. The chain joins TRBV29-1 to TRBJ1-4; tentative D call: TRBD1 (5 bases). V was shortened by 5 bases and J by 4 bases, with 8 bases between the two germline ends. From germline, CDR1 is SQVTM and CDR2 ANQGSEA. The CDR3 covers 12 residues. CDR3 protein: CSVRQHNEKLFF. The CDR3 DNA is TGCAGCGTTAGACAGCATAATGAAAAACTGTTTTTT.